Described below is a single T cell receptor beta chain sequence and its context. Its antigen is still unknown. TCRdb names Illumina HiSeq 2000 as the instrument used. The TCR beta cDNA libraries were made using 5'RACE template switching, a step that added both a universal primer site and unique molecular identifiers. cDNA synthesis was primed from the TCR beta constant segment and was followed by two successive PCR amplification steps. As for how the authors treated the data: Reads were demultiplexed and grouped by UMI with MIGEC, and clonotypes were assembled and quantified with MiTCR. To exclude erroneous sequences, only TCR cDNA sequences supported by at least two reads were retained. Downstream repertoire analysis used the tcR package, and clonotypes were matched across fractions by CDR3 nucleotide sequence plus V segment. VDJmatch was used to annotate antigen specificity against VDJdb, with one amino acid substitution in CDR3 permitted. TCRdb reprocessed the reads and lists each CDR3 protein sequence as a single entry, with no DNA. The V and J calls were determined by TCRdb, not by the authors. The table for this sample shows approximately 460,000 distinct CDR3 sequences. 6% to 9.5% of the sample is taken by the ten largest.

A commercial ELISA kit detecting HCMV-specific IgG in serum was used to determine HCMV serostatus. Peripheral blood mononuclear cells were isolated from blood by Ficoll density gradient centrifugation. The CDR3, cysteine through phenylalanine, is 16 amino acids long. Nucleotide data are not available. Based on the germline V gene, the CDR1 and CDR2 sequences are MDHEN and SYDVKM. This entry is derived from a study of T cells expressing NK-cell markers (dated by TCRdb to 2018 to 2020). In the study overall: About eight donors provided sorted CD3+CD56+NKG2C+, CD3+CD56+NKG2C- and CD3+CD56-NKG2C+ T-cell subsets, whose TCR beta-chain repertoires were profiled. Among the eight sequenced donors, only one was HCMV-seronegative, while the other seven were HCMV-seropositive. All eight donors whose samples were sequenced were randomly selected healthy volunteers, three of them men and five women. Sequencing of the libraries produced 2 x 150 bp reads on Illumina HiSeq 2000/2500, MiSeq or NextSeq. Paper-wide results and their limitations: In roughly 6 donors, the dominant CD3+CD56+NKG2C+ clonotypes were found to rank among the top 10 CD8+ clonotypes and to make up roughly 1.0-8% of CD8+ T cells. Whether the expanded NKG2C-expressing T cell clones were specific for HCMV antigens was left unclear. Those dominant clonotypes were again the most abundant among CD3+CD56-NKG2C+ cells in a few donors, at roughly 25-65%.

The sample was blood T cells: a sorted CD56 or NKG2C T cell subset, CD4+ or CD8+ T cells, or bulk PBMC T cells (not recorded which). The TCR sequence derives from a woman between 18 and 75 years old in good health. Recombination linked TRBV28 to TRBJ2-7; no DNA is available, so the TRBD1 call from TCRdb remains unchecked. The CDR3 amino acid sequence is: CASSLQTGLTLYEQYF.